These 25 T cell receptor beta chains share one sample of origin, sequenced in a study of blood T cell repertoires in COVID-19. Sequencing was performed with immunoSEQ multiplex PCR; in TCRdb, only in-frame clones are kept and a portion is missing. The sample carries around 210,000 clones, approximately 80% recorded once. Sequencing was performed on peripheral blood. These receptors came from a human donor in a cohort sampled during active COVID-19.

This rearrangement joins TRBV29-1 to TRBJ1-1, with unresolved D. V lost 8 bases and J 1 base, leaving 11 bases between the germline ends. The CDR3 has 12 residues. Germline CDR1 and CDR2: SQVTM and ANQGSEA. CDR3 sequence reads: CSSHTRNTEAFF. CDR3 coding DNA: TGCAGCTCTCATACAAGGAACACTGAAGCTTTCTTT. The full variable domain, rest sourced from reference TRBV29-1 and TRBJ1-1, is SAVISQKPSRDICQRGTSLTIQCQVDSQVTMMFWYRQQPGQSLTLIATANQGSEATYESGFVIDKFPISRPNLTFSTLTVSNMSPEDSSIYLCSSHTRNTEAFFGQGTRLTVV.

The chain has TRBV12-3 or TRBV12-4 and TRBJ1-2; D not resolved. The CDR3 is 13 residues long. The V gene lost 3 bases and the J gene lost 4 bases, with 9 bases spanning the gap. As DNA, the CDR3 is TGTGCCAGCAGTTTGTCGGGAGTCTATGGCTACACCTTC. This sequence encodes CASSLSGVYGYTF.

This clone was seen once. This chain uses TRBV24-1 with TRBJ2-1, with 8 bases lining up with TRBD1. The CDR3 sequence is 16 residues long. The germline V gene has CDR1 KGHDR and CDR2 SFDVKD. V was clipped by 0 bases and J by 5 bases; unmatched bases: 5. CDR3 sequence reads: CATSDLPQGANNEQFF. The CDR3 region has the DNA TGTGCCACCAGTGATTTGCCGCAGGGGGCGAACAATGAGCAGTTCTTC.

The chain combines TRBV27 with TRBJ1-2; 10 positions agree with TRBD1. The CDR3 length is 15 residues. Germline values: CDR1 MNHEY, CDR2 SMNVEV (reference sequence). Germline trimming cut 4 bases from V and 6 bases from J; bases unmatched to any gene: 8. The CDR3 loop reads CASSSYSGTGDGYTF. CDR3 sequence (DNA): TGTGCCAGCAGTTCCTATTCAGGGACAGGGGATGGCTACACCTTC.

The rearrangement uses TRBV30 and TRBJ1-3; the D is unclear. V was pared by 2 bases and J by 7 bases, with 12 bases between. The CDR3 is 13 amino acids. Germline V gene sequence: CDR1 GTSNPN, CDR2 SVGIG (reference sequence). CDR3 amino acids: CAWSSGSTNTIYF. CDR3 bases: TGTGCCTGGAGTTCGGGATCTACGAACACCATATATTTT.

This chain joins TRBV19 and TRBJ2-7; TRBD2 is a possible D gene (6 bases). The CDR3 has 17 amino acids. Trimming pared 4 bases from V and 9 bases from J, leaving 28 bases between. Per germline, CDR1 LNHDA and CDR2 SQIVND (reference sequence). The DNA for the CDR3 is TGTGCCAGTAGTAAAGGCCCTATGGGACTGCCTCGGGTTCCGCAGTACTTC. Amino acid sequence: CASSKGPMGLPRVPQYF.

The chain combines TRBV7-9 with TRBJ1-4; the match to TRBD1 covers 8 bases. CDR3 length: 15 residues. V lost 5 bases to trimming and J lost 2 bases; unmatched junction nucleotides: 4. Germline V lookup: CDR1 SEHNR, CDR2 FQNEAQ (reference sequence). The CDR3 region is CASSGRQGTNEKLFF. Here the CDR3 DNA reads TGTGCCAGCAGCGGAAGACAGGGGACTAATGAAAAACTGTTTTTT.

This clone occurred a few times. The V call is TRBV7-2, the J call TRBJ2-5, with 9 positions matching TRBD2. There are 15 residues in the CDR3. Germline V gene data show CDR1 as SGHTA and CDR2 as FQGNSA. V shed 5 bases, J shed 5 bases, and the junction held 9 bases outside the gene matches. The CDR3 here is CASSPSGIRLETQYF. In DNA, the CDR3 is TGTGCCAGCAGCCCTAGCGGGATCCGCCTGGAGACCCAGTACTTC.

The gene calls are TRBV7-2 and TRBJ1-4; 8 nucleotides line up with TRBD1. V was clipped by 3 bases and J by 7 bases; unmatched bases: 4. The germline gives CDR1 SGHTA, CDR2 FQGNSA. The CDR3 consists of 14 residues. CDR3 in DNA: TGTGCCAGCAGCTTCAGGGGGCGCGGTGAAAAACTGTTTTTT. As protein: CASSFRGRGEKLFF. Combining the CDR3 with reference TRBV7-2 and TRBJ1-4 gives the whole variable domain GAGVSQSPSNKVTEKGKDVELRCDPISGHTALYWYRQSLGQGLEFLIYFQGNSAPDKSGLPSDRFSAERTGGSVSTLTIQRTQQEDSAVYLCASSFRGRGEKLFFGSGTQLSVL.

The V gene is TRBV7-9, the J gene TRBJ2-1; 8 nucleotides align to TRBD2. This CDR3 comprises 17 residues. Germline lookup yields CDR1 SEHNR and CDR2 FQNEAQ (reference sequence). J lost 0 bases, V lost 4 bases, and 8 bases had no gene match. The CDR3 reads CASSSILADFSYNEQFF. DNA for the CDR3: TGTGCCAGCAGCTCAATACTAGCGGATTTCTCCTACAATGAGCAGTTCTTC.

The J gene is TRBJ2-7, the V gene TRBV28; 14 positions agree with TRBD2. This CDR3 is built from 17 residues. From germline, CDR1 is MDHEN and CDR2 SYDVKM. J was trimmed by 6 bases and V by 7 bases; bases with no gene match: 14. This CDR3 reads CASTVMTSGRAVREQYF. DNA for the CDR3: TGTGCCAGCACCGTAATGACTAGCGGGAGGGCCGTTCGCGAGCAGTACTTC. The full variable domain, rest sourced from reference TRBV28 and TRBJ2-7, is DVKVTQSSRYLVKRTGEKVFLECVQDMDHENMFWYRQDPGLGLRLIYFSYDVKMKEKGDIPEGYSVSREKKERFSLILESASTNQTSMYLCASTVMTSGRAVREQYFGPGTRLTVT.

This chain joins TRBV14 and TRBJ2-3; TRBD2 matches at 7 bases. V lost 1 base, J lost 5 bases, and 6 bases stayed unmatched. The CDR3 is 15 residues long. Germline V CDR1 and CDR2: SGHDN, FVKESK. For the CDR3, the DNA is TGTGCCAGCAGCCAAGCTGGAGCTAGCGGAGATACGCAGTATTTT. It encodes CASSQAGASGDTQYF.

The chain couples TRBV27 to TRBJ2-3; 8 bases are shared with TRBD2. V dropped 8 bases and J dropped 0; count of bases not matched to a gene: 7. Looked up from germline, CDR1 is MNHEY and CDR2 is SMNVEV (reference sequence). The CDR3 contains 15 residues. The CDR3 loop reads CASRRSGTSTDTQYF. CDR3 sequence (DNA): TGTGCCAGCCGACGTAGCGGGACTAGCACAGATACGCAGTATTTT.

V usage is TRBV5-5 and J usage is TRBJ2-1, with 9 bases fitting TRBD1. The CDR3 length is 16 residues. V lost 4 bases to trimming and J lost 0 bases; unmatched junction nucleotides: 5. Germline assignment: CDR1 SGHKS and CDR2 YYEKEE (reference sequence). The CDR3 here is CASSGGQGSSYNEQFF. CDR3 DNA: TGTGCCAGCAGCGGGGGACAGGGCAGCTCCTACAATGAGCAGTTCTTC.

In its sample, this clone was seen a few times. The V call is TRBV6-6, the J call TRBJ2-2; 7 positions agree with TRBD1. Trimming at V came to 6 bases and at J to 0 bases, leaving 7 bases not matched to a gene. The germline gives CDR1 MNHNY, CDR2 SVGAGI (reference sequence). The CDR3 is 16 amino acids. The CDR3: CASRPRQGSNTGELFF. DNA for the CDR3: TGTGCCAGCAGACCTCGACAGGGTTCGAACACCGGGGAGCTGTTTTTT.

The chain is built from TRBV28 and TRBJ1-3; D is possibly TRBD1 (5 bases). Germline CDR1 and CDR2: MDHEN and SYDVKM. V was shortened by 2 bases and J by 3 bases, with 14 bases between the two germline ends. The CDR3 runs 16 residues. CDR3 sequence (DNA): TGTGCCAGCAGTTTAATCGGGGCGGGAGATGGAAACACCATATATTTT. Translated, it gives CASSLIGAGDGNTIYF.

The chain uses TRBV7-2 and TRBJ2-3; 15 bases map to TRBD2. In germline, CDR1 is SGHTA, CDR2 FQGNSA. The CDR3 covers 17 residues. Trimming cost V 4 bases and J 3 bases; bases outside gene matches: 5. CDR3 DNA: TGTGCCAGCAGCTCCCGCGGACTAGCGGGAGGGACAGATACGCAGTATTTT. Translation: CASSSRGLAGGTDTQYF.

Here the CDR3 DNA reads TGTGCCAGCAGACTAGGGGGGGTACCCTCCTACGAGCAGTACTTC. It translates to CASRLGGVPSYEQYF. The V gene is TRBV21-1, the J gene TRBJ2-7; the D call TRBD2 from the table was never checked on the DNA. TRBV21-1 is reported as a pseudogene. The CDR3 is made up of 15 amino acids.

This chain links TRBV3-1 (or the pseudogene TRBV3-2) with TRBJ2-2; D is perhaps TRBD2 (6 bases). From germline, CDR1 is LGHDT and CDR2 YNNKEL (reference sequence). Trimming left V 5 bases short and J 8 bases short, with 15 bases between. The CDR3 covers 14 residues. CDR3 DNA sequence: TGTGCCAGCAGCAAATACTCGGGAGTTGGGGAGCTGTTTTTT. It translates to CASSKYSGVGELFF.

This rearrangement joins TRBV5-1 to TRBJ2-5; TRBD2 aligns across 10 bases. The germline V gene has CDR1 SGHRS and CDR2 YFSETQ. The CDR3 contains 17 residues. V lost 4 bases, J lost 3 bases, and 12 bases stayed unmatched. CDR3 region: CASSPGLAVGYKETQYF. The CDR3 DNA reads TGCGCCAGCAGCCCAGGACTAGCGGTAGGATATAAAGAGACCCAGTACTTC.

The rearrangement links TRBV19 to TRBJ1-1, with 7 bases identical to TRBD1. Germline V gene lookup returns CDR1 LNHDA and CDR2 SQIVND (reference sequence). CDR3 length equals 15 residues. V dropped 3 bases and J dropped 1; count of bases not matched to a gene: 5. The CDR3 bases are TGTGCCAGTAGTATCCAGTGGGACAGGAACACTGAAGCTTTCTTT. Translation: CASSIQWDRNTEAFF.

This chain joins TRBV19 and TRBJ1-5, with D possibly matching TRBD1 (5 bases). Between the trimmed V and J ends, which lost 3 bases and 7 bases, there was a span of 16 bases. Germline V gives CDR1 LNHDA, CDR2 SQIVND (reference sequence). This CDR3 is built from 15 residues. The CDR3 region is CASSISDSGHQPQHF. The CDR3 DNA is TGTGCCAGTAGTATTTCCGACAGTGGCCACCAGCCCCAGCATTTT. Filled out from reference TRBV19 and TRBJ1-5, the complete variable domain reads DGGITQSPKYLFRKEGQNVTLSCEQNLNHDAMYWYRQDPGQGLRLIYYSQIVNDFQKGDIAEGYSVSREKKESFPLTVTSAQKNPTAFYLCASSISDSGHQPQHFGDGTRLSIL.

CDR3 coding DNA: TGCGCCAGCAGCCAAGATTGGAGCGGGAGAGGAGAGACCCAGTACTTC. Its translation is CASSQDWSGRGETQYF. V is TRBV4-1 and J is TRBJ2-5; 8 bases are a match to TRBD2. There are 16 residues in the CDR3. Per germline, CDR1 MGHRA and CDR2 YSYEKL. After removal of 0 bases from V and 4 bases from J, the junction contained 7 bases not matched to a gene.

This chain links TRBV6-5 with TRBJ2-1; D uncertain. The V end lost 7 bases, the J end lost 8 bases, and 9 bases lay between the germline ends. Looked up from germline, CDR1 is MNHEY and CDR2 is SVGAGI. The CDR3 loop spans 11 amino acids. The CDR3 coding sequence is TGTGCCAGCACCTTAGCAGATGAGCAGTTCTTC. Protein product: CASTLADEQFF.

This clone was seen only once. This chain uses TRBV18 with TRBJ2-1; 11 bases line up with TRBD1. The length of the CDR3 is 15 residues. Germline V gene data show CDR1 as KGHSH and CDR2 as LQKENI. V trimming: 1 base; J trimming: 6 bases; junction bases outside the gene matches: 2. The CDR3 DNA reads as TGTGCCAGCTCACCACGGACAGGGGGCAGCAATGAGCAGTTCTTC. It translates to CASSPRTGGSNEQFF.